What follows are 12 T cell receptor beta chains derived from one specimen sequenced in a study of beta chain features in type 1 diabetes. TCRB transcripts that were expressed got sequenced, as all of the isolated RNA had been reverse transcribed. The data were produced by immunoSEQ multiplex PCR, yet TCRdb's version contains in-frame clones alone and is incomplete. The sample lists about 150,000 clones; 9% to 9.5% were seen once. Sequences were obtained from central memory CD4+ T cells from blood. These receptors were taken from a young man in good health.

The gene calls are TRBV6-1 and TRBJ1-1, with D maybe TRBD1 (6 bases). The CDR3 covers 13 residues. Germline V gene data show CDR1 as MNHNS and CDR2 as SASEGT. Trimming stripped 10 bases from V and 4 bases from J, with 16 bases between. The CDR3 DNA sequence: TGTGCCACTACACCTGGACAGTTCACTGAAGCTTTCTTT. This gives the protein CATTPGQFTEAFF.

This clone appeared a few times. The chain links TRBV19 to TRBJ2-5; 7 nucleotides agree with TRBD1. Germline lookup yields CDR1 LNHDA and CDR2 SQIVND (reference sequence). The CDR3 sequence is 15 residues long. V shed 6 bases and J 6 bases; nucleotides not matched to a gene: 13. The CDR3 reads CASRESRGGGKTQYF. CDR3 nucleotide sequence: TGTGCCAGTAGGGAATCGAGAGGGGGCGGAAAGACCCAGTACTTC.

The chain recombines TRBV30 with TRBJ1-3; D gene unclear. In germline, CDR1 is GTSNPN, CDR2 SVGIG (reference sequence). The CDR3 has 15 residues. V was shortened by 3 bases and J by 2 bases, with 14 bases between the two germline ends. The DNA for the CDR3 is TGTGCCTGGAGCCCCGGACTCCTAACTGGAAACACCATATATTTT. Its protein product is CAWSPGLLTGNTIYF.

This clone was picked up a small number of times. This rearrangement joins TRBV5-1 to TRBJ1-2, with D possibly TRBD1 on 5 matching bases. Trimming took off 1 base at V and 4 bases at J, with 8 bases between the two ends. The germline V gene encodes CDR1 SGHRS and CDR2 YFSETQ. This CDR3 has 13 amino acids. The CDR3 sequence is CASSLRGGYGYTF. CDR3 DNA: TGCGCCAGCAGCTTGAGGGGCGGCTATGGCTACACCTTC.

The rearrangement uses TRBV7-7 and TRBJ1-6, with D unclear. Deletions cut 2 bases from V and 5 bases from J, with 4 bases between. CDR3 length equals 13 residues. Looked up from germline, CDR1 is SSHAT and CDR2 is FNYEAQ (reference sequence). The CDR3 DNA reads TGTGCCAGCAGCTTACAGGATAATTCACCCCTCCACTTT. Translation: CASSLQDNSPLHF.

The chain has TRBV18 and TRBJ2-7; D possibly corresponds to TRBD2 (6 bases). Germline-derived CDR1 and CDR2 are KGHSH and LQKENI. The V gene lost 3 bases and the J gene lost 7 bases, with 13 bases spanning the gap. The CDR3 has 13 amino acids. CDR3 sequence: CASSPGGGMEQYF. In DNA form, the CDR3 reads TGTGCCAGCTCACCGGGTGGGGGGATGGAGCAGTACTTC.

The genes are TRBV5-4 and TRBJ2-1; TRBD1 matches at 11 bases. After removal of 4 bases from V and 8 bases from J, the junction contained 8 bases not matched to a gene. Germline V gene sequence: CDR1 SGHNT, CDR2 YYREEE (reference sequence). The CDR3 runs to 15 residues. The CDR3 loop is CASSHGQGALDEQFF. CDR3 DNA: TGTGCCAGCAGCCACGGACAGGGGGCACTAGATGAGCAGTTCTTC.

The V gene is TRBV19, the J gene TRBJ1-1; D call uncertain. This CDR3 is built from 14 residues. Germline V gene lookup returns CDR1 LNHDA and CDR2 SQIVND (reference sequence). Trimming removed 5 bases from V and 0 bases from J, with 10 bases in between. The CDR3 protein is CASSPLFVNTEAFF. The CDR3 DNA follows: TGTGCCAGTAGTCCCCTCTTCGTGAACACTGAAGCTTTCTTT.

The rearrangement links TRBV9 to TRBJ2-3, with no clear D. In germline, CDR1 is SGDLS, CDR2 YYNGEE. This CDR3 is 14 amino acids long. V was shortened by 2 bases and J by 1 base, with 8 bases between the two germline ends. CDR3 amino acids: CASSVVGGTDTQYF. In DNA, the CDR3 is TGTGCCAGCAGCGTGGTGGGCGGCACAGATACGCAGTATTTT.

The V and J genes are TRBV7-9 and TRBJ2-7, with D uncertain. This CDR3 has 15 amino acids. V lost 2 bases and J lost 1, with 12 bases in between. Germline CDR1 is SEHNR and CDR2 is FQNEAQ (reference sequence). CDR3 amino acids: CASSLPAGRSYEQYF. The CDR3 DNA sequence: TGTGCCAGCAGCTTACCGGCAGGCCGGTCCTACGAGCAGTACTTC.

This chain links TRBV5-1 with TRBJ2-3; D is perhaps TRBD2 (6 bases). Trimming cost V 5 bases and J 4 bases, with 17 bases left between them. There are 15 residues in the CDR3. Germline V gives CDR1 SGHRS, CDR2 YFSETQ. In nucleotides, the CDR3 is TGCGCCAGCAGATTTGGGGCAGCGGGCCCAGATACGCAGTATTTT. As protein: CASRFGAAGPDTQYF.

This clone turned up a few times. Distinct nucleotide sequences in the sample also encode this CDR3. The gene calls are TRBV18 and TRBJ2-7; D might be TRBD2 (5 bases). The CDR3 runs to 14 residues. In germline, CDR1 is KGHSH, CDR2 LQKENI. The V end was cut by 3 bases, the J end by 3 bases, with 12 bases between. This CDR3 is CASSPPEGFYEQYF. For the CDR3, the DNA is TGTGCCAGCTCACCCCCAGAGGGTTTCTACGAGCAGTACTTC. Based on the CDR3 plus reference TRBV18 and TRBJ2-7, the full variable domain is NAGVMQNPRHLVRRRGQEARLRCSPMKGHSHVYWYRQLPEEGLKFMVYLQKENIIDESGMPKERFSAEFPKEGPSILRIQQVVRGDSAAYFCASSPPEGFYEQYFGPGTRLTVT.